These 11 T cell receptor beta chains share one sample of origin, sequenced in a study of low-dose radiotherapy and immunotherapy resistance in tumors. TRAV and TRBV primers primed cDNA for both TCRalpha and TCRbeta. The authors ran around 19 PCR cycles to amplify TCRs with a constant-region primer and V-primer adapter. MiXCR was run by TCRdb on the reads, yielding one entry per CDR3 protein. This sample has 60,000 or so distinct CDR3 sequences, with less than 30% found just once. Stated time point: after trial treatment. Treatment of the sample: LDRT plus nivolumab, ipilimumab, low-dose cyclophosphamide and aspirin (RACIN trial). Specimen: PBMCs, collected after low-dose radiotherapy plus immunotherapy. These receptors were taken from a male donor with prostate cancer.

This clonotype was recorded at least ten times. The chain joins TRBV20-1 to TRBJ2-1, with 8 bases fitting TRBD1. The CDR3 length is 14 residues. Per germline, CDR1 DFQATT and CDR2 SNEGSKA (reference sequence). CDR3 in amino acids: CGCPLRTGGNEQFF. The CDR3 DNA sequence: TGCGGATGCCCCCTCCGAACAGGGGGCAATGAGCAGTTCTTC.

This clonotype was detected ten times or more. The chain is built from TRBV7-2 and TRBJ2-5; 8 bases line up with TRBD2. CDR3 length: 14 residues. Unmatched junction bases numbered 4, after V lost 2 bases and J lost 5 bases. Per the germline V gene, CDR1 is SGHTA and CDR2 is FQGNSA. CDR3 sequence (DNA): TGTGCCAGCAGCTTACGGGGGGGCCGGGAGACCCAGTACTTC. Protein sequence: CASSLRGGRETQYF.

This clonotype has at least ten counts. This rearrangement joins TRBV21-1 to TRBJ2-1; whether TRBD1, the table's D call, matches the DNA was not checked. TRBV21-1 counts as a pseudogene. The CDR3 contains 16 residues. The CDR3 here is CASSKRAQGAANEQFF. CDR3 bases: TGTGCCAGCAGCAAAAGGGCGCAGGGGGCAGCCAATGAGCAGTTCTTC.

This clonotype was recorded only once. A read error is likely here: a far larger clone is one base away. The chain has TRBV6-6 and TRBJ2-5; D is possibly TRBD2 (6 bases). The CDR3 extends over 15 amino acids. CDR1 and CDR2 from the germline V gene are MNHNY and SVGAGI (reference sequence). V lost 5 bases and J 2 bases, leaving 15 bases between the germline ends. DNA of the CDR3: TGTGCCAGCAGTGATGTCGGGAGCGCTCAAGAGACCCAGTACTTC. This codes for CASSDVGSAQETQYF.

Notes on this clonotype: With only one base between it and a far larger clone, this is likely a read error. The chain is built from TRBV7-8 and TRBJ2-1; the match to TRBD2 covers 9 bases. J gave up 9 bases and V 5 bases, and 11 bases lay outside the gene matches. Germline values: CDR1 SGHVS, CDR2 FQNEAQ. The CDR3 consists of 15 residues. The DNA of the CDR3 is TGTGCCAGCAGCAGAGAGTTGGGACTAGCCAGTGAGCAGTTCTTC. This translates into CASSRELGLASEQFF.

Many counts were recorded for this clonotype. This chain connects TRBV2 to TRBJ2-3, with 14 bases that match TRBD2. The ends lost 7 bases at V and 3 bases at J; junction bases unmatched: 6. Germline assignment: CDR1 SNHLY and CDR2 FYNNEI. This CDR3 has 16 amino acids. Here the CDR3 reads CASNGGTSGRTDTQYF. The CDR3 DNA reads TGTGCCAGCAATGGGGGGACTAGCGGGAGAACAGATACGCAGTATTTT. Looking up the rest from reference TRBV2 and TRBJ2-3 gives the full variable domain: EPEVTQTPSHQVTQMGQEVILRCVPISNHLYFYWYRQILGQKVEFLVSFYNNEISEKSEIFDDQFSVERPDGSNFTLKIRSTKLEDSAMYFCASNGGTSGRTDTQYFGPGTRLTVL.

Regarding this clonotype: A junction boundary mismatches the germline segment, possibly from a read error. The chain has TRBV24-1 and TRBJ2-5; TRBD2 might be the D (5 bases). In germline, CDR1 is KGHDR, CDR2 SFDVKD. This CDR3 contains 14 residues. The CDR3 region is CDTSDPGNQETQYF. CDR3 nucleotides: TGTGACACCAGTGATCCCGGGAACCAAGAGACCCAGTACTTC.

Comment on this clonotype: The likely explanation is a read error, given a far larger clone one base away. The CDR3 DNA reads as TGCGCCAGCAGCCCGAGGTACCTTCCCGGGGAGCTGTTTTTT. Amino acid sequence: CASSPRYLPGELFF. The chain carries TRBV4-1 and TRBJ2-2; D unclear. The CDR3 is 14 residues long. V gave up 4 bases and J gave up 6 bases, with 12 bases separating them. Germline values: CDR1 MGHRA, CDR2 YSYEKL.

This chain links TRBV9 with TRBJ2-3, with 7 bases fitting TRBD1. The CDR3 has 15 residues. J lost 0 bases, V lost 4 bases, and 5 bases had no gene match. Per germline, CDR1 SGDLS and CDR2 YYNGEE. CDR3 residues: CASSPQGQSTDTQYF. CDR3 bases: TGTGCCAGCAGCCCCCAGGGACAGAGCACAGATACGCAGTATTTT.

CDR3 sequence reads: CASSPRTETQYF. For the CDR3, the DNA is TGTGCCAGCTCACCTCGGACGGAGACCCAGTACTTC. V gene TRBV18 combines with J gene TRBJ2-5, with no clear D. The CDR3 spans 12 residues. The V gene lost 3 bases and the J gene lost 5 bases, with 7 bases spanning the gap. Germline lookup yields CDR1 KGHSH and CDR2 LQKENI.

This clonotype was found many times. This sequence joins TRBV20-1 and TRBJ1-5; D may be TRBD1 (5 bases). The V end was cut by 0 bases, the J end by 1 base, with 13 bases between. The length of the CDR3 is 16 residues. Germline V gene data show CDR1 as DFQATT and CDR2 as SNEGSKA (reference sequence). CDR3 in amino acids: CSARDSKGLSNQPQHF. In nucleotides, the CDR3 is TGCAGTGCTAGAGATAGTAAGGGGTTGAGCAATCAGCCCCAGCATTTT.